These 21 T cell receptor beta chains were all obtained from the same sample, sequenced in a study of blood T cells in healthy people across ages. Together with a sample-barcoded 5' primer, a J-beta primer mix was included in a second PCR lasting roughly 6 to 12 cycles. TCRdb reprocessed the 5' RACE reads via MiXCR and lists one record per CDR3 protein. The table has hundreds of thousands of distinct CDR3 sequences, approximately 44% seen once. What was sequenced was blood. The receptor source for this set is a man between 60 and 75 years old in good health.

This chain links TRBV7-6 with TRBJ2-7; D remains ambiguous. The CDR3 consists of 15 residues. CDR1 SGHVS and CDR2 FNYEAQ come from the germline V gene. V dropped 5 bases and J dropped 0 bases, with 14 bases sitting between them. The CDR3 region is CASSPRVSSSYEQYF. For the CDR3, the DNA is TGTGCCAGCAGCCCACGCGTTTCGAGCTCCTACGAGCAGTACTTC.

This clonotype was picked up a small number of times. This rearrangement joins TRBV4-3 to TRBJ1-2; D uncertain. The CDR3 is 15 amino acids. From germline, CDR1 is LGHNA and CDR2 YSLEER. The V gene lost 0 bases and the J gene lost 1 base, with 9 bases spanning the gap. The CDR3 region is CASSQDLRFNYGYTF. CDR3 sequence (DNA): TGCGCCAGCAGCCAAGATCTCAGGTTTAACTATGGCTACACCTTC.

The CDR3 reads CASSLEGYYYEQYF. The CDR3 DNA reads TGTGCCAGCAGTTTAGAGGGATACTACTACGAGCAGTACTTC. The chain employs TRBV12-3 or TRBV12-4 and TRBJ2-7; D call uncertain. CDR3 length: 14 residues. The V end was cut by 1 base, the J end by 3 bases, with 10 bases between.

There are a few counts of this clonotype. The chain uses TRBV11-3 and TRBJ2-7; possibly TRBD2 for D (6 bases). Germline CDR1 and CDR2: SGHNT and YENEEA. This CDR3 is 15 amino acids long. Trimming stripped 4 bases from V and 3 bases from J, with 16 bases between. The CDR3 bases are TGTGCCAGCAGCTACACCGGGACTTCCATCTACGAGCAGTACTTC. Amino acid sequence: CASSYTGTSIYEQYF.

The CDR3 DNA follows: TGTGCCAGCAGCTTAGGGGATCATCAGCCCCAGCATTTT. Encoded protein: CASSLGDHQPQHF. The chain combines TRBV7-9 with TRBJ1-5; unclear D gene. V was clipped by 1 base and J by 5 bases, with 6 bases between them. The V gene's germline CDR1 is SEHNR and CDR2 FQNEAQ (reference sequence). This CDR3 spans 13 amino acids. Full variable domain (rest looked up from reference TRBV7-9 and TRBJ1-5): DTGVSQNPRHKITKRGQNVTFRCDPISEHNRLYWYRQTLGQGPEFLTYFQNEAQLEKSRLLSDRFSAERPKGSFSTLEIQRTEQGDSAMYLCASSLGDHQPQHFGDGTRLSIL.

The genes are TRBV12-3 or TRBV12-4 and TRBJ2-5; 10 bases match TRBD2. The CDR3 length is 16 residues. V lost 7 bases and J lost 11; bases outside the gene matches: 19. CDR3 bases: TGTGCCAGCACTTGGGGGAGCGGGGGGGCTTTCAATGAGCAGTACTTC. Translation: CASTWGSGGAFNEQYF.

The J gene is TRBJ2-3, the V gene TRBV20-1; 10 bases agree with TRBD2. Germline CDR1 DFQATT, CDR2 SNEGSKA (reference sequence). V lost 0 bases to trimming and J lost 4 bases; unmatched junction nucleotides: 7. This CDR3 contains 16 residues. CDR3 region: CSARDIRAGGADTQYF. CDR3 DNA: TGCAGTGCTAGAGATATCCGAGCGGGAGGGGCAGATACGCAGTATTTT.

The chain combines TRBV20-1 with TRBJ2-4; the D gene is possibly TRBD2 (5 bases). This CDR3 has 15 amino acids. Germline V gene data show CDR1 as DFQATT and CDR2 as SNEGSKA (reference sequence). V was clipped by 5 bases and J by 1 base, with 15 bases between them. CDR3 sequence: CSALHEGQAKNIQYF. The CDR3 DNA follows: TGCAGTGCTCTCCACGAGGGTCAGGCCAAAAACATTCAGTACTTC.

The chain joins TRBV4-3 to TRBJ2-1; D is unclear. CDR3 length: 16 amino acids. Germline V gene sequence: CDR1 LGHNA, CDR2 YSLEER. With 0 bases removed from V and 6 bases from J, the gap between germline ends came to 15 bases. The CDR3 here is CASSQDRVALGNEQFF. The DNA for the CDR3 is TGCGCCAGCAGCCAAGATCGAGTGGCTCTGGGCAATGAGCAGTTCTTC.

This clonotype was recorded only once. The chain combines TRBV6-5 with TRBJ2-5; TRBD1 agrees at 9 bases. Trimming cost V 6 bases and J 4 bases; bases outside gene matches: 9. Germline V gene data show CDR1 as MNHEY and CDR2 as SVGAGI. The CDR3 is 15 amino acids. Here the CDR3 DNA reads TGTGCCAGCAGCAGGGACAGGGTTGGGTCAGAGACCCAGTACTTC. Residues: CASSRDRVGSETQYF.

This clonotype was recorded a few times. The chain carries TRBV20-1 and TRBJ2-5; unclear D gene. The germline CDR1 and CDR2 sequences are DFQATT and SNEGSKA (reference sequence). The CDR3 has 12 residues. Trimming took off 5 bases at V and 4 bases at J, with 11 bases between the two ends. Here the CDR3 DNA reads TGCAGTGCTTACCGAGGATCAGAGACCCAGTACTTC. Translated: CSAYRGSETQYF.

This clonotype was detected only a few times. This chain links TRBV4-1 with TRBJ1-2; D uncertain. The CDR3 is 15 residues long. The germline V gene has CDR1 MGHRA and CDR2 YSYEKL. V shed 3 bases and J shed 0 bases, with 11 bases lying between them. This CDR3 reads CASSQAPASNYGYTF. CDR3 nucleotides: TGCGCCAGCAGCCAGGCACCGGCCTCTAACTATGGCTACACCTTC.

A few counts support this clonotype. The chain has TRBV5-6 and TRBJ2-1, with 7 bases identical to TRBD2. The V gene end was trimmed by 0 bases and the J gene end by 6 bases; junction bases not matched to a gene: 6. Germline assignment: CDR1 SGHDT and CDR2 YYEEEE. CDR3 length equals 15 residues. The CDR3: CASSLGVAGPNEQFF. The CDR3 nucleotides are TGTGCCAGCAGCTTGGGAGTAGCGGGCCCCAATGAGCAGTTCTTC.

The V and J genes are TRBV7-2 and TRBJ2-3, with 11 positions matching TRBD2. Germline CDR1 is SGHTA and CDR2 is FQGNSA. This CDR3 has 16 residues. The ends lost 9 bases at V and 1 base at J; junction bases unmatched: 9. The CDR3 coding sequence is TGTGCCAGTCGACTAGCGGGGTCTCTAGGCACAGATACGCAGTATTTT. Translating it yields CASRLAGSLGTDTQYF.

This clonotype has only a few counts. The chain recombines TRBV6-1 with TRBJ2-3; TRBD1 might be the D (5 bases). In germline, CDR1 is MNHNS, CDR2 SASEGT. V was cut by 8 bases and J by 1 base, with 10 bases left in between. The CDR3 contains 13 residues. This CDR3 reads CASQGAGTDTQYF. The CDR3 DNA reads TGTGCCAGCCAGGGTGCTGGCACAGATACGCAGTATTTT.

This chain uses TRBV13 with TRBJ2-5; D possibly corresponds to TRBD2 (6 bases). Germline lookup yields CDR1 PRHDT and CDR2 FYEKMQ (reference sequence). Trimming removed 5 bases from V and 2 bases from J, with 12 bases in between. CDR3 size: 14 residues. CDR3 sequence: CASSEGLRQETQYF. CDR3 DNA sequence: TGTGCCAGCAGCGAGGGACTCCGGCAAGAGACCCAGTACTTC.

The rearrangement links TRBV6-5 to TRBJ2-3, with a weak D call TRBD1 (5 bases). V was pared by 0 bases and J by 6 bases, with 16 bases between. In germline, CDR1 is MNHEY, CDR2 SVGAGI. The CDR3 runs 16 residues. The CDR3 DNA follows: TGTGCCAGCAGTTACTCTCTTTCAGGGTCGGTGGATACGCAGTATTTT. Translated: CASSYSLSGSVDTQYF.

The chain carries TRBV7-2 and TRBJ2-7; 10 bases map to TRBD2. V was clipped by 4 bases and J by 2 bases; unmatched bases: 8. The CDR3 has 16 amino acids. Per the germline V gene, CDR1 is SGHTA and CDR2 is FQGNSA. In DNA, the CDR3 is TGTGCCAGCAGCTCCTCAAGCGGGGGGGTTGCCTACGAGCAGTACTTC. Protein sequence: CASSSSSGGVAYEQYF.

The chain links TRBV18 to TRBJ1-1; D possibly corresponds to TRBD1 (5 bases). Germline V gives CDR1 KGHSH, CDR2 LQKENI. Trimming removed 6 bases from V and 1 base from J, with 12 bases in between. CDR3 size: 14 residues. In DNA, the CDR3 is TGTGCCAGCTCCAGGGAGTACGCGAACACTGAAGCTTTCTTT. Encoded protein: CASSREYANTEAFF.

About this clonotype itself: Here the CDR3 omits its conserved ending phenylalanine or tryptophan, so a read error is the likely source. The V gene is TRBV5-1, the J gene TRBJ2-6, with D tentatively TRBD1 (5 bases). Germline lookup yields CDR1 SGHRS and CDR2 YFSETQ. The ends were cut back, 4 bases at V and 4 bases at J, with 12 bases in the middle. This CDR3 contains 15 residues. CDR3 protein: CASSLQGWGANVLTL. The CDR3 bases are TGCGCCAGCAGCCTCCAGGGATGGGGGGCCAACGTCCTGACTTTA.

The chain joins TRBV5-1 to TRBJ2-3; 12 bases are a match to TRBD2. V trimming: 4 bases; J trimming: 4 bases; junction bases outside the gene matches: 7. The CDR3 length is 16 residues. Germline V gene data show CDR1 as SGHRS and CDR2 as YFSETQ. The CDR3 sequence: CASSAPLAGGSDTQYF. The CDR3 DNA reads TGCGCCAGCAGCGCCCCGCTAGCGGGGGGGTCAGATACGCAGTATTTT.